This T cell receptor beta chain is from a study of low-dose radiotherapy and immunotherapy resistance in tumors. Alpha- and beta-chain coverage of first-strand cDNA came from TRAV- and TRBV-specific primers. Amplification of TCRs used a constant-region primer and V-primer adapter for roughly 20 PCR cycles. TCRdb used MiXCR to reprocess the reads, holding one entry per CDR3 protein. The table includes under 95,000 distinct CDR3 sequences, over 15% detected once. In its sample, this clonotype was seen many times. Regarding time point: after trial treatment. The treatment here: LDRT plus nivolumab, ipilimumab, low-dose cyclophosphamide and aspirin (RACIN trial). The germline V gene encodes CDR1 SGHVS and CDR2 FQNEAQ. This CDR3 has 16 amino acids. The germline V and J ends were trimmed by 5 bases and 4 bases, with 19 bases remaining between them.

This receptor was taken from a male donor with prostate cancer. Sequenced here: PBMCs, sampled after low-dose radiotherapy plus immunotherapy. V and J are TRBV7-8 and TRBJ2-3, with D maybe TRBD1 (6 bases). The CDR3: CASSPYSGVLADTQYF. CDR3 in DNA: TGTGCCAGCAGCCCCTACTCAGGGGTTTTGGCAGATACGCAGTATTTT. The full variable domain, with the rest looked up from reference TRBV7-8 and TRBJ2-3, is GAGVSQSPRYKVAKRGQDVALRCDPISGHVSLFWYQQALGQGPEFLTYFQNEAQLDKSGLPSDRFFAERPEGSVSTLKIQRTQQEDSAVYLCASSPYSGVLADTQYFGPGTRLTVL.